This T cell receptor beta chain was documented in a study of blood T cells in healthy people across ages. Findings of the study overall: It was the long-lived donors that had more naive CD4+ cells and higher diversity than aged donors. Leaving the PBMCs unsorted stopped any conclusive comparison of naive versus antigen-experienced cells. A roughly linear fall in TCR beta diversity per million T cells was seen with increasing age.

Germline V gene lookup returns CDR1 MDHEN and CDR2 SYDVKM. After removal of 6 bases from V and 4 bases from J, the junction contained 10 bases not matched to a gene. This CDR3 has 17 amino acids. Isolation recovered at least 6.5 million PBMCs from every sample. Combining a sample-barcoded 5' primer with a J-beta primer mix, a second PCR ran for about 7 to 11 cycles. TCRdb re-derived calls from the 5' RACE reads in MiXCR, one entry per CDR3 protein. In the table there are about 670,000 distinct CDR3 sequences, around 38% of which are singletons. This clonotype appeared a few times. No antigen is known for it.

The specimen sequenced was blood. The TCR was taken from a man older than 75 in good health. The chain carries TRBV28 and TRBJ2-1; 12 bases align to TRBD2. Here the CDR3 DNA reads TGTGCCAGCAGCTCTGGACTAGCGGGAAAGAGATACAATGAGCAGTTCTTC. This codes for CASSSGLAGKRYNEQFF.